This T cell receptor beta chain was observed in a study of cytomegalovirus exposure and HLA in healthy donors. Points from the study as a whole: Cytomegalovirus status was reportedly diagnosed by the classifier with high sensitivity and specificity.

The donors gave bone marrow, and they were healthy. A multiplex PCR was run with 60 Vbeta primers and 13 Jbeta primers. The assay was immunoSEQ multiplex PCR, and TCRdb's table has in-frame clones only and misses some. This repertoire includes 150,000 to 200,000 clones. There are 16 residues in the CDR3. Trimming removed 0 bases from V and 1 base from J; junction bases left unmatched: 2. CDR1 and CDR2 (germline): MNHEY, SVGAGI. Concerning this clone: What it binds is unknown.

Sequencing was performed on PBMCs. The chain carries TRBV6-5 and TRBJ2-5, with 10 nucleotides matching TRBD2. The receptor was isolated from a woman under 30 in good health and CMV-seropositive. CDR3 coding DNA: TGTGCCAGCAGTTACTCGGCTAGCGGGGGCCAAGAGACCCAGTACTTC. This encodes CASSYSASGGQETQYF.